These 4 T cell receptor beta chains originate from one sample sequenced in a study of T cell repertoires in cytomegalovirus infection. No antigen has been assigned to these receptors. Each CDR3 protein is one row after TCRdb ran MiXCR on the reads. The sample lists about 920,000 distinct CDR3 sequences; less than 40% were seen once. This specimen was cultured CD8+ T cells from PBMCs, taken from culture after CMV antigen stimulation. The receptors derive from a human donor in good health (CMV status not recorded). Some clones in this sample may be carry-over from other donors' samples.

The DNA of the CDR3 is TGTGCCAGCAGCCAATCTAGCGGGGGGGCCTATGAGACCCAGTACTTC. Translated, it gives CASSQSSGGAYETQYF. The chain links TRBV4-2 to TRBJ2-5, with 12 bases identical to TRBD2. CDR3 size: 16 residues. Germline V gene data show CDR1 as LGHNA and CDR2 as YNFKEQ. V lost 2 bases to trimming and J lost 5 bases; unmatched junction nucleotides: 6.

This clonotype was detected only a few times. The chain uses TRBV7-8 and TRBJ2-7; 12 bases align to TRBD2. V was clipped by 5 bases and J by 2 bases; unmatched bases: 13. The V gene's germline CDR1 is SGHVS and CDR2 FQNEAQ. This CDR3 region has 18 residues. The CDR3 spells CASSPGPRTSGKTYEQYV. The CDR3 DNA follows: TGTGCCAGCAGCCCAGGCCCCCGGACTAGCGGGAAAACCTACGAGCAGTACGTC.

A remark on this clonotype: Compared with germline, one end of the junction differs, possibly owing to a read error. This CDR3 reads CSVVVGQSNAEAFF. The CDR3 coding sequence is TGCAGCGTTGTGGTGGGACAGTCGAACGCTGAAGCTTTCTTT. The chain recombines TRBV29-1 with TRBJ1-1; 7 nucleotides line up with TRBD1. The germline gives CDR1 SQVTM, CDR2 ANQGSEA. The length of the CDR3 is 14 residues.

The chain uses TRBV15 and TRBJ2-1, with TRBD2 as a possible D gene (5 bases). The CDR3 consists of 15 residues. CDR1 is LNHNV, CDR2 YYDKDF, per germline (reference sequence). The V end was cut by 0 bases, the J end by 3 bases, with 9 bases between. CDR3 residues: CATSRDRAVYNEQFF. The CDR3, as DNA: TGTGCCACCAGCAGAGATCGAGCGGTCTACAATGAGCAGTTCTTC.